This T cell receptor beta chain was recovered during a study of blood T cells in healthy people across ages. General study points: Researchers said unsorted PBMCs prevented a conclusive naive versus antigen-experienced comparison. Diversity estimates drawn from one million T cells were deemed underestimates.

Germline lookup yields CDR1 DFQATT and CDR2 SNEGSKA (reference sequence). V was pared by 6 bases and J by 4 bases, with 21 bases between. The CDR3 consists of 15 residues. Drawn from each donor were approximately 9.2 milliliters of peripheral blood. This clonotype has just a few counts. Its specificity is not known. Alongside a J-beta primer mix, a sample-barcoded 5' primer served in a second PCR lasting about 7 to 11 cycles. A tag from a template-switch adaptor with 12 random nucleotides marked each cDNA molecule. MiXCR, run by TCRdb on the 5' RACE reads, gives a single entry per CDR3 protein. The data contain 1,800,000 or so distinct CDR3 sequences, more than 35% of them singletons.

The origin of this receptor is a human donor in good health. The material sequenced was blood. This chain uses TRBV20-1 with TRBJ1-2; D unresolved. The CDR3 coding sequence is TGCAGTGCGCTAGATATAGTTCCAAGGGTCTATGGCTACACCTTC. Amino acid sequence: CSALDIVPRVYGYTF.